The T cell receptor (beta chain) under discussion was sequenced for a study of T cells in Graves' hyperthyroidism and ophthalmopathy (dated 2019 in TCRdb). Regarding the complete study: Peripheral blood was collected at initial diagnosis, before any treatment. TCR V-J signatures able to tell the groups apart were searched for in a discovery cohort of about a hundred patients, of whom 43 had Graves' ophthalmopathy and roughly 57 had stable Graves' hyperthyroidism. Prospective prediction of ophthalmopathy was tested in an independent validation cohort consisting of fewer than 20 hyperthyroidism patients and 15 to 17 patients who later progressed to ophthalmopathy. The 100 or so discovery patients were divided at random into training and test sets in a 7:3 ratio. In addition, the study compared T-cell repertoires in thyroid tissue and in blood from several Graves' hyperthyroidism patients. Once sampling was done, hyperthyroidism patients were given methimazole at a starting dose of 30 mg daily, whereas ophthalmopathy patients were given high-dose intravenous methylprednisolone. TCR Vbeta CDR3 sequencing of 120 to 150 peripheral blood samples (under 45 ophthalmopathy, about 75 hyperthyroidism and approximately 17 progressor patients) is reported in the paper.

TCR beta CDR3 regions were amplified from RNA transcripts. The first round of RT-PCR for the TCR CDR3 was performed with the HTBI primer set and the Qiagen OneStep RT-PCR kit. Libraries were constructed in a second round of multiplex PCR, after which size selection and purification were performed. Sequencing of the libraries was done on an Illumina HiSeq2000 using paired-end 100 bp reads. Per the original workflow: SOAPnuke was used to process the raw data, with reads discarded if the reads contained adapters or uncalled bases, had a mean Phred below 15, or lacked an exact constant-primer or identifier match. COPE v1.2.5 was used to merge high-quality paired reads, and clonotypes were defined as unique nucleotide sequences. MiTCR v1.1 was used to align clonotypes to the IMGT TRBV, TRBD and TRBJ reference segments. The analysis included only V-J combinations with a frequency above 0.0001, which together covered 99% to 99.2% of the repertoires. A TCS score was defined as the ratio of F50 (clonal expansion) to E x V (chaos), with BLOSUM62-based TCRdist applied between CDR3 peptides within each V-J. Welch's t-statistics and random forest reduced just over 500 V-J features to roughly 13, which were used in a naive Bayes classifier (R e1071). TCRdb reprocessing: public reads trimmed at Q25 with fastp, clones called with MiXCR, in-frame beta chains kept. Rows are unified per CDR3 protein, each entry keeping the most common DNA and genes. For this entry, the V and J calls and clone size follow TCRdb and not the study's own pipeline. Within this sample are about 290,000 distinct CDR3 sequences, with 15% to 20% of them counted one time only. In total, the top ten clones hold 35% to 45% of the sample.

The research as a whole found: A 13 V-J signature model separated ophthalmopathy from stable hyperthyroidism, with just over 85% sensitivity and roughly 81% specificity in cross-validation and 80%/75% in testing. No statistical method was used to fix the sample size in advance, and group allocation was not hidden from the investigators. Most expanded thyroid clonotypes (frequency above 0.001) were also detected in blood, a finding suggesting that blood repertoires may reflect thyroid immune responses. In validation, the model predicted progression to ophthalmopathy with approximately 69% sensitivity and 72.22% specificity, a median of 6.5 months before onset.

Points on this clonotype: Its cognate antigen has yet to be identified. No base quality values were provided; no much bigger clone lies one nucleotide off.

In the ophthalmopathy patients, disease was moderately to severely active, with a Clinical Activity Score of 3 or more, a NOSPECS grade of 4 or more, and a duration of less than 3 months. Patients with uncontrolled infections, other autoimmune diseases, pregnancy or lactation were excluded. Diagnoses were based on clinical symptoms, serum thyroxine and TRAb, thyroid ultrasound and orbital computed tomography. PBMCs were isolated from more than 8 ml of fresh peripheral blood by Ficoll-Paque density gradient centrifugation. Total RNA was extracted using Trizol reagent, and RNA quality was assessed on an Agilent 2100 Bioanalyzer. The receptor was isolated from a man between 45 and 60 years old with Graves' ophthalmopathy. Material: blood.

The CDR3 is CASSRRAEKRDQPQHF. The sequence in DNA is TGTGCCAGTAGTAGGAGGGCTGAGAAACGAGATCAGCCCCAGCATTTT. This sequence uses TRBV19 and TRBJ1-5, with an unclear D gene assignment. For CDR1 and CDR2, the germline V gene (reference sequence) lists LNHDA and SQIVND. The CDR3 covers 16 residues, taking in both the cysteine and the phenylalanine. Only the CDR3 DNA stays, 48 bases, in frame from base 1. The trim is 4 bases for V and 5 bases for J, with a gap of 18 bases between the germline ends.